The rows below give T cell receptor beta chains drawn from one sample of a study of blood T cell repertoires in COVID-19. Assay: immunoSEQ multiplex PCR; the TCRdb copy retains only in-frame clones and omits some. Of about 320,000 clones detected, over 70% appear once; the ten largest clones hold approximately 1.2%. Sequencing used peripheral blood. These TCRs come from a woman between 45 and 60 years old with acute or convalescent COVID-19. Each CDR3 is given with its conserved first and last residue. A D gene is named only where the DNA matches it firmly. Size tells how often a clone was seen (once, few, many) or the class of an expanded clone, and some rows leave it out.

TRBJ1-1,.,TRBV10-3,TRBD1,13,TGTGCCATCAGTACCGGACAGGCTGCTGAAGCTTTCTTT,CAISTGQAAEAFF
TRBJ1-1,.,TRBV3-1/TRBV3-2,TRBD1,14,TGTGCCAGCAGCCCCAGGGGGCAGAACACTGAAGCTTTCTTT,CASSPRGQNTEAFF
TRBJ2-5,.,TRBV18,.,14,TGTGCCAGCTCACCATGGGGACTCCAAGAGACCCAGTACTTC,CASSPWGLQETQYF
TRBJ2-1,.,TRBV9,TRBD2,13,TGTGCCAGCAGCCTCGGGGGGATCAATGAGCAGTTCTTC,CASSLGGINEQFF
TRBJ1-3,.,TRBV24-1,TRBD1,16,TGTGCCACCAGTGGGAAGGGACAGGGATCCGGAAACACCATATATTTT,CATSGKGQGSGNTIYF
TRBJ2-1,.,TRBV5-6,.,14,TGTGCCAGCAGCATCCGGGATTACCACAATGAGCAGTTCTTC,CASSIRDYHNEQFF
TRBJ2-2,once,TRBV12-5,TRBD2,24,TGTGCTAGTGGTTTGGACCCTCGTCCGGGACTAGCGGGGGGGCATCGTCTTAACACCGGGGAGCTGTTTTTT,CASGLDPRPGLAGGHRLNTGELFF
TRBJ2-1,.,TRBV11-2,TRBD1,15,TGTGCCAGCACCTACGGGACAGGGGGGTACAATGAGCAGTTCTTC,CASTYGTGGYNEQFF
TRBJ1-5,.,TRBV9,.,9,TGTGCCACCTATCAGCCCCAGCATTTT,CATYQPQHF
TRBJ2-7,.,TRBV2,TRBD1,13,TGTGCCAGCACTCCGGGACAGGGCTACGAGCAGTACTTC,CASTPGQGYEQYF
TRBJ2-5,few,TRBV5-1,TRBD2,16,TGCGCCAGCAGCTTGGCAATCCTAGCGGGGCAAGAGACCCAGTACTTC,CASSLAILAGQETQYF
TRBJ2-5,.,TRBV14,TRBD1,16,TGTGCCAGCAGCCAAGGGGGACAGGGGCTACAAGAGACCCAGTACTTC,CASSQGGQGLQETQYF
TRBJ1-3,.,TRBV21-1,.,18,TGTGCCAGCAGCAATGGGACAGGGGCTCCGGCCTCTGGAAACACCATATATTTT,CASSNGTGAPASGNTIYF
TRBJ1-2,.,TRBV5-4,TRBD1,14,TGTGCCAGCAGCCCGGGACAGGGGGACTATGGCTACACCTTC,CASSPGQGDYGYTF
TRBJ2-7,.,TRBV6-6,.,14,TGTGCCAGCTACCAACGGGACACCTTCTACGAGCAGTACTTC,CASYQRDTFYEQYF
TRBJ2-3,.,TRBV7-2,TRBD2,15,TGTGCCAGCAGGAACCCTAGCGGGGGCACAGATACGCAGTATTTT,CASRNPSGGTDTQYF
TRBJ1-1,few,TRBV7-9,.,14,TGTGCCAGCAGCTTAGTCCGGGATAACACTGAAGCTTTCTTT,CASSLVRDNTEAFF
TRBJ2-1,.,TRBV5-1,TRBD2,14,TGCGCCAGCAGCTGGGGGACTAGCAACAATGAGCAGTTCTTC,CASSWGTSNNEQFF
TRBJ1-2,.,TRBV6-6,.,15,TGTGCCAGCAGTTACCCTTCGGACAGAACTTATGGCTACACCTTC,CASSYPSDRTYGYTF
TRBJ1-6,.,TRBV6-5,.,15,TGTGCCAGCCGCGGGGGGAGCTCCTATAATTCACCCCTCCACTTT,CASRGGSSYNSPLHF
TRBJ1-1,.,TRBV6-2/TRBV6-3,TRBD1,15,TGTGCCAGCAGTCCCCGGACAGGGGCGTACACTGAAGCTTTCTTT,CASSPRTGAYTEAFF
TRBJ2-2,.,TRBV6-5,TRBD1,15,TGTGCCAGCATACCCCGGGACAGACCCGGGTGGGAGCTGTTTTTT,CASIPRDRPGWELFF
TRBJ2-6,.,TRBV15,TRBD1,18,TGTGCCACCAGCAGAGAAGGGACAGCCCTCCCTGGGGCCAACGTCCTGACTTTC,CATSREGTALPGANVLTF
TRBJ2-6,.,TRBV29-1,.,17,TGCAGCGTTGAAATCAGGGCAGGGGGGAATAGGGCCAACGTCCTGACTTTC,CSVEIRAGGNRANVLTF
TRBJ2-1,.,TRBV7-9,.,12,TGTGCCAGCAGCACCAACAGAAATGAGCAGTTCTTC,CASSTNRNEQFF